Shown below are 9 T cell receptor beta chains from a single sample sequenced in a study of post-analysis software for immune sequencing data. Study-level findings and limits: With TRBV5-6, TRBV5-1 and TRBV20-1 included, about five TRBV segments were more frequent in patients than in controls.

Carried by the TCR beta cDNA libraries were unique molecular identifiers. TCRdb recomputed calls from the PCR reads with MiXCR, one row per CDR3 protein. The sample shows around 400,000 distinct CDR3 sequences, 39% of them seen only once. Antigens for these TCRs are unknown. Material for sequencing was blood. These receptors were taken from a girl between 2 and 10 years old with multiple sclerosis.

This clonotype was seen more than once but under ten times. CDR3 nucleotide sequence: TGTGCCAGCAGCCCCACCCCGGTAAGCTACGAGCAGTACTTC. It yields the protein CASSPTPVSYEQYF. The chain is built from TRBV7-9 and TRBJ2-7; D not certain. CDR1 SEHNR and CDR2 FQNEAQ come from the germline V gene (reference sequence). This CDR3 comprises 14 residues. Between the trimmed V and J ends, which lost 5 bases and 3 bases, there was a span of 14 bases. Together with reference TRBV7-9 and TRBJ2-7, the CDR3 gives the full variable domain: DTGVSQNPRHKITKRGQNVTFRCDPISEHNRLYWYRQTLGQGPEFLTYFQNEAQLEKSRLLSDRFSAERPKGSFSTLEIQRTEQGDSAMYLCASSPTPVSYEQYFGPGTRLTVT.

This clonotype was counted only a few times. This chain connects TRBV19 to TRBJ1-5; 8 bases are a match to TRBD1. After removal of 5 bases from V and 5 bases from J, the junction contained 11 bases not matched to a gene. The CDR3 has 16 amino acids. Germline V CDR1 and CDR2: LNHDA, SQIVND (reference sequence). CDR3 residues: CASSPPQGVGDQPQHF. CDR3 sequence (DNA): TGTGCCAGTAGTCCTCCACAGGGGGTAGGGGATCAGCCCCAGCATTTT.

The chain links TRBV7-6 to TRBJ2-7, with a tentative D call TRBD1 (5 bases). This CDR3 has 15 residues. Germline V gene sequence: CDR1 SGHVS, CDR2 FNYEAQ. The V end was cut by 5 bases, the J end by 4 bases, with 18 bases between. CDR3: CASSQGRFVSYEQYF. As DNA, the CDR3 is TGTGCCAGCAGCCAGGGTCGTTTCGTCTCATACGAGCAGTACTTC.

The CDR3 loop is CSASSTTGEKLFF. CDR3 sequence (DNA): TGCAGTGCTAGTTCGACGACAGGTGAAAAACTGTTTTTT. This chain links TRBV20-1 with TRBJ1-4; D might be TRBD1 (6 bases). CDR1 and CDR2 from the germline V gene are DFQATT and SNEGSKA (reference sequence). CDR3 length: 13 amino acids. V lost 3 bases to trimming and J lost 7 bases, with 12 bases between them.

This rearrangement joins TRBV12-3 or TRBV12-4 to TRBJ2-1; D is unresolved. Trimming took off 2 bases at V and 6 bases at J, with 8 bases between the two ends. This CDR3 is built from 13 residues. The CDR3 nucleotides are TGTGCCAGCAGTTTAAGCCGATCCAATGAGCAGTTCTTC. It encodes CASSLSRSNEQFF.

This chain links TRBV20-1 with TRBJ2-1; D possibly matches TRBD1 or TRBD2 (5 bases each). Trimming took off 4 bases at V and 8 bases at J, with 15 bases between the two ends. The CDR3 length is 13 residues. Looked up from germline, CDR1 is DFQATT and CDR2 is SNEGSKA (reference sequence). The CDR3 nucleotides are TGCAGTGCTACGGGACGTCCGGGTCATGAGCAGTTCTTC. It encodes CSATGRPGHEQFF.

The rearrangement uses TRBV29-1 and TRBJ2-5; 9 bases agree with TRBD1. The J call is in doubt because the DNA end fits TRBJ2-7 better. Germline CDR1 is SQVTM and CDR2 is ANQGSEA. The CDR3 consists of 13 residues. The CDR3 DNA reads TGCAGCCCGACGGGACAGGGCAGATACGAGCAGTACTTC. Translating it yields CSPTGQGRYEQYF.

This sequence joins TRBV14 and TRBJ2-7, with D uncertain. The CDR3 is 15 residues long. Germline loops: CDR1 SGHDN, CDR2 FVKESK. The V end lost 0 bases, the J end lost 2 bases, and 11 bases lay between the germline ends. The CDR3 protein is CASSQDAGLAYEQYF. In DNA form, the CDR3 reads TGTGCCAGCAGCCAAGATGCAGGCCTTGCCTACGAGCAGTACTTC.

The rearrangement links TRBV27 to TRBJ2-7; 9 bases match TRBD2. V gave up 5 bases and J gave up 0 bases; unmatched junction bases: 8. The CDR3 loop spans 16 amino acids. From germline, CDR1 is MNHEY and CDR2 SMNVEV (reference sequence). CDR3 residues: CASSARRLAVSYEQYF. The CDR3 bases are TGTGCCAGCAGTGCCCGACGACTAGCGGTCTCCTACGAGCAGTACTTC.